These T cell receptor beta chains were read from a single sample in a study of spatial heterogeneity in lung cancer. One entry per CDR3 protein, called by TCRdb with MiXCR from the 5' RACE reads. The sample includes about 27,000 distinct CDR3 sequences, under 8.5% of them seen just once. The starting material was lung tumor tissue, obtained at surgery. The receptors shown here come from a male donor with early-stage non-small cell lung cancer. Each CDR3 is given with its conserved first and last residue. A D gene is named only where the DNA matches it firmly. Clone sizes are given selectively: once, few, many, or a class where the clone is expanded.

j_call v_call clone_size d_call cdr3_nt cdr3_aa
TRBJ2-5 TRBV20-1 many NA TGCAGTGCCCGACGGGACACCTACCAAGAGACCCAGTACTTC CSARRDTYQETQYF
TRBJ2-3 TRBV15 few NA TGTGCCACCAGCCGTGGGATTGCTAGAAGCACAGATACGCAGTATTTT CATSRGIARSTDTQYF
TRBJ2-3 TRBV7-2 medium-sized NA TGTGCCAGCAGCTTCGTTCCCGGGGATACGCAGTATTTT CASSFVPGDTQYF
TRBJ2-3 TRBV7-8 many NA TGTGCCAGCAGCTTGACATGGATTAGCACAGATACGCAGTATTTT CASSLTWISTDTQYF
TRBJ1-1 TRBV6-6 many NA TGTGCCAGCTTCCTATGGGGGATAGTTCCTGAAGCTTTCTTT CASFLWGIVPEAFF
TRBJ1-1 TRBV7-9 many NA TGTGCCAGCACCGTCACAGGAGGGAAAGCTTTCTTT CASTVTGGKAFF
TRBJ2-3 TRBV20-1 medium-sized NA TGCAGTGCTAGAGATCGAGCCGGGGCAGATACGCAGTATTTT CSARDRAGADTQYF
TRBJ2-1 TRBV6-5 NA NA TGTGCCAGCAGCCTAGGGCAGTACTACAATGAGCAGTTCTTC CASSLGQYYNEQFF
TRBJ2-5 TRBV11-3 NA NA TGTGCCAGCAGCAGGGGACTTCAAGAGACCCAGTACTTC CASSRGLQETQYF
TRBJ1-1 TRBV6-6 NA NA TGTGCCAGCCTTTATAATGAAGCTTTCTTT CASLYNEAFF
TRBJ2-1 TRBV5-1 NA NA TGCGCCAGCAGCTTGTTAGGAGGAAGCTCCTACAATGAGCAGTTCTTC CASSLLGGSSYNEQFF
TRBJ2-2 TRBV20-1 many NA TGCAGTGCTAGTAAGGACTTGAACACCGGGGAGCTGTTTTTT CSASKDLNTGELFF
TRBJ2-5 TRBV29-1 many TRBD2 TGCAGCGCGGGACTAATGCGAGAGACCCAGTACTTC CSAGLMRETQYF
TRBJ1-5 TRBV20-1 many NA TGCAGTGCTAGAGATGAAGGGGCTGGGCAGCCCCAGCATTTT CSARDEGAGQPQHF
TRBJ2-7 TRBV5-6 many NA TGTGCCAGCAGCTTAGGGAGCTCCTACGAGCAGTACTTC CASSLGSSYEQYF
TRBJ1-2 TRBV20-1 many NA TGCAGTGCTAGAGATCCTCGGACAGACGGGGGCTACACCTTC CSARDPRTDGGYTF
TRBJ2-1 TRBV4-3 many NA TGCGCCAGCAGCCAAGTAGGCAGTTCCTACAATGAGCAGTTCTTC CASSQVGSSYNEQFF
TRBJ2-5 TRBV3-1 many NA TGTGCCAGCAGCCAAGTCAGGGGAGAGACCCAGTACTTC CASSQVRGETQYF
TRBJ2-5 TRBV12-3/TRBV12-4 many NA TGTGCCAGCAGTTTTGGGCAGGCCCACGGCACCCAGTACTTC CASSFGQAHGTQYF
TRBJ2-1 TRBV6-1 NA NA TGTGCCAGCAGGAACCTTGGCGAACGGGAGCAGTTCTTC CASRNLGEREQFF
TRBJ2-5 TRBV27 many NA TGTGCCAGCAGTCCGACGTACCAAGAGACCCAGTACTTC CASSPTYQETQYF
TRBJ1-5 TRBV3-1 NA TRBD1 TGTGCCAGCAGCCAAGGGACAGGGGCGAATCAGCCCCAGCATTTT CASSQGTGANQPQHF
TRBJ2-7 TRBV7-9 NA NA TGTGCCAGCAGTCGTGGGAGCCTCGGTAGGTACGAGCAGTACTTC CASSRGSLGRYEQYF
TRBJ2-3 TRBV7-9 many NA TGTGCCAGCAGCTCCGCCGACAGGCTCGACACAGATACGCAGTATTTT CASSSADRLDTDTQYF
TRBJ1-1 TRBV5-1 many NA TGCGCCAGCAGCCCGCTCCCCCAGGACACTGAAGCTTTCTTT CASSPLPQDTEAFF
TRBJ2-1 TRBV7-2 many NA TGTGCCAGCAGCTTGGACTCCCAAAATGAGCAGTTCTTC CASSLDSQNEQFF
TRBJ1-2 TRBV4-3 many NA TGCGCCAGCAGCCCCCTATCTAATGCAGGGTTCTATGGCTACACCTTC CASSPLSNAGFYGYTF
TRBJ2-3 TRBV20-1 many TRBD1 TGCAGTGCTCGGACAGGGGCAGATACGCAGTATTTT CSARTGADTQYF
TRBJ1-6 TRBV20-1 many NA TGCAGTGCTAGTCCGCCCGGAGCCTATAATTCACCCCTCCACTTT CSASPPGAYNSPLHF
TRBJ2-7 TRBV28 many TRBD1 TGTGCCAGCAGGGGGACAGGGATCCACGAGCAGTACTTC CASRGTGIHEQYF
TRBJ2-7 TRBV20-1 few TRBD1 TGCAGTCTAAGTGCCAGACGGACAGGGAGGGAGCAGTACTTC CSLSARRTGREQYF
TRBJ2-7 TRBV20-1 few NA TGCAGTGCTAGAGCCGGACTCCTTAGGGAGCAGTACTTC CSARAGLLREQYF
TRBJ2-3 TRBV19 many NA TGTGCCAGTAGTTCGCTAGAGGGGCGAGAGGGGGATACGCAGTATTTT CASSSLEGREGDTQYF
TRBJ2-5 TRBV23-1 NA TRBD1 TGCGCCAGCAGTCACGCGTACAGAGGGCCCCCAGGGGGGACCCAGTACTTC CASSHAYRGPPGGTQYF
TRBJ1-1 TRBV29-1 many NA TGCAGCGTCGGGACCGGTTACACTGAAGCTTTCTTT CSVGTGYTEAFF
TRBJ2-1 TRBV7-2 few NA TGTGCCAGCAGCTTGGGGCAGCGTCAGAGCTCCTACAATGAGCAGTTCTTC CASSLGQRQSSYNEQFF
TRBJ2-2 TRBV5-5 many NA TGTGCCAGCAGCTTGGACACTCGGGAGCTGTTTTTT CASSLDTRELFF
TRBJ1-6 TRBV27 many NA TGTGCCAGCACCTCCTACCCCAATTCACCCCTCCACTTT CASTSYPNSPLHF
TRBJ1-1 TRBV11-2 many NA TGTGCCAGCAGCACAGAGTATGGCAGGGCAGCTTTCTTT CASSTEYGRAAFF
TRBJ2-5 TRBV5-6 NA NA TGTGCCAGCAGCTTGGAACTAAAAGAGACCCAGTACTTC CASSLELKETQYF
TRBJ2-2 TRBV20-1 many TRBD2 TGCAGTGCTTCCCTCATCCGCCCGGGGGGCACCGGGGAGCTGTTTTTT CSASLIRPGGTGELFF
TRBJ1-6 TRBV20-1 few TRBD1 TGCAGTGCTCAGGGACAGACAAATTCACCCCTCCACTTT CSAQGQTNSPLHF